This TCR beta chain derives from a study of OX40 agonist ivuxolimab in advanced cancers. The study in broad terms: Ivuxolimab was a fully human IgG2 agonistic monoclonal antibody targeting the costimulatory receptor OX40 (CD134). The point of sequencing TCRbeta in the periphery was to test whether ivuxolimab changed TCR sequence diversity and drove clonal T-cell expansion. Patients were allowed to have had prior anti-PD-1, anti-PD-L1 or anti-CTLA-4 therapy, and approximately 39% of the dose-escalation patients had been treated with checkpoint inhibitors. Partial responses occurred in three dose-escalation patients: two with cutaneous melanoma and one with hepatocellular carcinoma. In the dose-escalation cohort, roughly four fifths of patients were male, and the mean age was roughly 60 years, with a range of about 23 to 90. Of the approximately 50 patients in dose escalation, 19 had hepatocellular carcinoma, approximately 15 had melanoma, 9 had renal cell carcinoma and 9 had head and neck cancer. The monotherapy dose-escalation portion (N ≈ 52 patients) of the phase I ivuxolimab trial is reported in the paper. Intravenous ivuxolimab was administered to patients every 2 weeks at six dose levels: 0.01, 0.1, 0.3, 1.5, 3 and 10 mg/kg.

On this clone: There is no known antigen for this receptor. Per-nucleotide qualities are absent, and no much larger clonotype sits a single base away.

Patients with autoimmune disease history or receiving systemic immunosuppression were excluded from the trial. Peripheral blood for TCR sequencing was collected from all dose cohorts at baseline, on cycle 4 day 1, and on cycle 7 day 1. The samples were drawn from a first-in-human, open-label, multicenter phase I dose-escalation trial of ivuxolimab. Adults with locally advanced or metastatic head and neck squamous cell, hepatocellular, melanoma or renal cell carcinoma were enrolled in the trial. Before TCR sequencing, CD4+ T cells and CD8+ T cells from peripheral blood were sorted into separate populations. What the authors observed across the whole study: In the 0.1-3.0 mg/kg groups, partial responders had among the lowest normalized peripheral clonal expansion, particularly in CD8+ T cells. The antigen specificity of the clonally expanded peripheral T cells was not determined. After ivuxolimab, expanded clones were on average more numerous among CD8+ T cells than among CD4+ T cells. At doses of 0.1 to 3.0 mg/kg, clonal expansion of both CD4+ and CD8+ blood T cells was observed from baseline to week 6. Low levels of normalized T-cell clonal expansion were also seen in some nonresponding patients.

Genomic DNA was extracted from sorted cells for sequencing of the TCRbeta CDR3 region. TCRbeta CDR3 regions were sequenced using the immunoSEQ Assay. Sourced from immuneACCESS, this table was stored by TCRdb with only in-frame sequences that have V and J called. A share of the clones is absent; for the studies checked, an unresolved V gene accounts for under half, and the remainder has no known explanation. The sample profile shows about 79,000 clones; about 86% of them were found once. Of the sample, about 1% falls within the top ten clones. The CDR1 and CDR2 encoded by the germline V gene are SGHTA and FQGNSA. The trim is 6 bases for V and 4 bases for J, with a gap of 10 bases between the germline ends. The CDR3 holds 13 amino acids from the cysteine to the phenylalanine. The DNA shown is the 39-base CDR3, in frame from base 1.

Here the chain combines TRBV7-2 and TRBJ1-3, with the D gene not confidently named. The receptor comes from an adult with an advanced solid tumor such as melanoma, head and neck, liver or kidney cancer. Source: CD4+ or CD8+ T cells sorted from blood, taken in a trial of the OX40 agonist ivuxolimab. The DNA reads TGTGCCAGCAGGCGGGCAGCGGGAAACACCATATATTTT. This translates into CASRRAAGNTIYF. Joined to the reference TRBV7-2 and TRBJ1-3 proteins, this CDR3 gives the full variable domain: GAGVSQSPSNKVTEKGKDVELRCDPISGHTALYWYRQSLGQGLEFLIYFQGNSAPDKSGLPSDRFSAERTGGSVSTLTIQRTQQEDSAVYLCASRRAAGNTIYFGEGSWLTVV.